The 20 T cell receptor beta chains given below trace back to one sample, sequenced in a study of PD-1 blockade in classical Hodgkin lymphoma. Some clones are missing from TCRdb's copy, which holds only in-frame ones; the method was immunoSEQ multiplex PCR. The profile shows tens of thousands of clones, 85% to 95% of them singletons. The time point here: newly diagnosed, previously untreated cHL patient sample. Material for sequencing was peripheral blood mononuclear cells (PBMCs). These receptor sequences come from a human donor with classical Hodgkin lymphoma.

This sequence joins TRBV30 and TRBJ2-7, with 8 bases identical to TRBD2. The CDR3 runs 13 residues. Germline V gene sequence: CDR1 GTSNPN, CDR2 SVGIG (reference sequence). Trimming cost V 3 bases and J 3 bases; bases outside gene matches: 4. In nucleotides, the CDR3 is TGTGCCTGGAGCGGCGGGGGGAGCTACGAGCAGTACTTC. This codes for CAWSGGGSYEQYF.

The rearrangement joins TRBV10-3 to TRBJ1-5; D call uncertain. Trimming removed 2 bases from V and 4 bases from J, with 6 bases in between. This CDR3 is built from 13 residues. Germline values: CDR1 ENHRY, CDR2 SYGVKD. In nucleotides, the CDR3 is TGTGCCATCAGTGAGACCGAAAATCAGCCCCAGCATTTT. Translating it yields CAISETENQPQHF.

The gene calls are TRBV6-5 and TRBJ1-2; 7 bases align to TRBD1. CDR3 length: 15 amino acids. The V gene end was trimmed by 2 bases and the J gene end by 4 bases; junction bases not matched to a gene: 7. Germline V gives CDR1 MNHEY, CDR2 SVGAGI. CDR3 loop: CASSYASGQAYGYTF. CDR3 nucleotide sequence: TGTGCCAGCAGTTACGCCTCTGGACAGGCCTATGGCTACACCTTC.

This sequence joins TRBV10-1 and TRBJ1-5, with D uncertain. Germline-derived CDR1 and CDR2 are WNHNN and SYGVQD (reference sequence). The CDR3 loop spans 15 amino acids. V lost 4 bases and J 3 bases, leaving 13 bases between the germline ends. CDR3 in DNA: TGCGCCAGCAGTGTTTGGACGAGAAACAATCAGCCCCAGCATTTT. Translation: CASSVWTRNNQPQHF.

The V call is TRBV9, the J call TRBJ2-1, with 11 bases aligning to TRBD2. Germline CDR1 SGDLS, CDR2 YYNGEE. This CDR3 is built from 15 residues. The junction had 4 bases not matched to a gene; V was cut back by 4 bases and J by 4 bases. The CDR3 DNA sequence: TGTGCCAGCAGCCCGGGACTAGCGGAGTACAATGAGCAGTTCTTC. As protein: CASSPGLAEYNEQFF.

This chain links TRBV11-2 with TRBJ2-7; D is unresolved. This CDR3 has 13 residues. Germline loops: CDR1 SGHAT, CDR2 FQNNGV. V was cut by 5 bases and J by 6 bases, with 14 bases left in between. The CDR3 sequence: CASSRTNTGEQYF. The CDR3 DNA reads as TGTGCCAGCAGCCGTACCAACACGGGCGAGCAGTACTTC. The full variable domain, in which reference TRBV11-2 and TRBJ2-7 provide the parts outside the CDR3, is EAGVAQSPRYKIIEKRQSVAFWCNPISGHATLYWYQQILGQGPKLLIQFQNNGVVDDSQLPKDRFSAERLKGVDSTLKIQPAKLEDSAVYLCASSRTNTGEQYFGPGTRLTVT.

The chain has TRBV2 and TRBJ2-1; no clear D. This CDR3 is built from 15 residues. V lost 4 bases and J 8 bases, leaving 18 bases between the germline ends. The V gene's germline CDR1 is SNHLY and CDR2 FYNNEI. The CDR3 reads CASSAPGSVRDEQFF. CDR3 bases: TGTGCCAGCAGTGCCCCCGGGTCCGTAAGGGATGAGCAGTTCTTC.

This rearrangement joins TRBV7-9 to TRBJ2-5; possibly TRBD1 for D (6 bases). The CDR3 totals 15 residues. Trimming removed 3 bases from V and 4 bases from J, with 15 bases in between. Germline V gene lookup returns CDR1 SEHNR and CDR2 FQNEAQ (reference sequence). Here the CDR3 reads CASSLVQGRVETQYF. The CDR3, as DNA: TGTGCCAGCAGCTTGGTACAGGGAAGAGTAGAGACCCAGTACTTC.

The CDR3 region is CASSLARSPGIQYF. CDR3 nucleotides: TGTGCCAGCAGCTTAGCGAGGAGCCCCGGAATCCAGTACTTC. J is TRBJ2-5 and V is TRBV7-6, with D unresolved. CDR1 and CDR2 (germline): SGHVS, FNYEAQ. With 0 bases removed from V and 10 bases from J, the gap between germline ends came to 15 bases. CDR3 size: 14 residues.

The J gene is TRBJ1-6, the V gene TRBV2; D uncertain. With 3 bases removed from V and 6 bases from J, the gap between germline ends came to 3 bases. Per germline, CDR1 SNHLY and CDR2 FYNNEI. This CDR3 has 12 amino acids. CDR3 residues: CASSDSNSPLHF. DNA of the CDR3: TGTGCCAGCAGTGACAGTAATTCACCCCTCCACTTT.

The CDR3 nucleotides read TGTGCCAGCAGTTTGAAAAGGGGGGAGCAGTTCTTC. This encodes CASSLKRGEQFF. The rearrangement joins TRBV6-6 to TRBJ2-1; weak D call: TRBD1 (6 bases). V shed 4 bases and J shed 10 bases, with 11 bases lying between them. The CDR3 is made up of 12 amino acids. Germline CDR1 is MNHNY and CDR2 is SVGAGI (reference sequence).

V gene TRBV19 combines with J gene TRBJ1-6, with D tentatively TRBD1 (5 bases). The CDR3 sequence is 14 residues long. The V end was cut by 5 bases, the J end by 6 bases, with 11 bases between. Germline V gene lookup returns CDR1 LNHDA and CDR2 SQIVND (reference sequence). The CDR3 sequence: CASSPGPRNSPLHF. The CDR3 bases are TGTGCCAGTAGTCCAGGGCCCCGTAATTCACCCCTCCACTTT.

CDR3 protein: CSARITVEQYF. CDR3 nucleotides: TGCAGTGCTAGGATAACAGTCGAGCAGTACTTC. The chain links TRBV20-1 to TRBJ2-7; no firm D call. Trimming shortened V by 3 bases and J by 6 bases, and 9 bases separated the two germline ends. The CDR3 is 11 amino acids. The germline gives CDR1 DFQATT, CDR2 SNEGSKA (reference sequence).

The chain has TRBV11-2 and TRBJ2-1; possibly TRBD2 for D (6 bases). This CDR3 has 12 residues. Germline V gene sequence: CDR1 SGHAT, CDR2 FQNNGV. Trimming left V 6 bases short and J 10 bases short, with 13 bases between. The CDR3 loop reads CASSLTSIEQFF. The CDR3 DNA reads as TGTGCCAGCAGTCTGACTAGTATAGAGCAGTTCTTC.

V gene TRBV4-3 combines with J gene TRBJ1-6; perhaps TRBD1 as D (5 bases). Trimming shortened V by 2 bases and J by 7 bases, and 15 bases separated the two germline ends. The CDR3 spans 16 residues. Looked up from germline, CDR1 is LGHNA and CDR2 is YSLEER. The CDR3 protein is CASSQQAGRENSPLHF. In DNA, the CDR3 is TGCGCCAGCAGCCAACAGGCAGGCAGGGAGAATTCACCCCTCCACTTT.

The chain uses TRBV6-5 and TRBJ2-7; D tentatively reads TRBD1 or TRBD2 (5 bases each). Trimming took off 5 bases at V and 5 bases at J, with 16 bases between the two ends. The CDR3 consists of 14 residues. Germline values: CDR1 MNHEY, CDR2 SVGAGI. CDR3 nucleotide sequence: TGTGCCAGCAGTCCCGGGACCCTAAGGCACGAGCAGTACTTC. Amino acids: CASSPGTLRHEQYF.

This sequence joins TRBV28 and TRBJ2-1; TRBD1 matches at 7 bases. The germline gives CDR1 MDHEN, CDR2 SYDVKM. The CDR3 consists of 16 residues. The junction had 8 bases not matched to a gene; V was cut back by 5 bases and J by 1 base. DNA of the CDR3: TGTGCCAGCAGTCCCGGGACAGCCTTATCCTACAATGAGCAGTTCTTC. Residues: CASSPGTALSYNEQFF.

This clone was seen only once. V and J are TRBV7-9 and TRBJ2-7; D is possibly TRBD2 (5 bases). This CDR3 is built from 13 residues. CDR1 is SEHNR, CDR2 FQNEAQ, per germline (reference sequence). Between the trimmed V and J ends, which lost 4 bases and 5 bases, there was a span of 12 bases. In DNA form, the CDR3 reads TGTGCCAGCAGCTCCGATCCGAGGGACGAGCAGTACTTC. Amino acid sequence: CASSSDPRDEQYF.

In this sample, this clone turned up a few times. This chain uses TRBV7-9 with TRBJ1-2, with a tentative D call TRBD1 (6 bases). Trimming took 6 bases from V and 2 from J, leaving 16 bases between them. The germline CDR1 and CDR2 sequences are SEHNR and FQNEAQ (reference sequence). The CDR3 is 15 amino acids. The CDR3 is CASRPRTGHNYGYTF. The DNA of the CDR3 is TGTGCCAGCAGACCCCGAACGGGACACAACTATGGCTACACCTTC.

The chain links TRBV5-1 to TRBJ2-5; 7 nucleotides align to TRBD2. Trimming at V came to 2 bases and at J to 2 bases, leaving 3 bases not matched to a gene. CDR3 length: 14 residues. Germline V lookup: CDR1 SGHRS, CDR2 YFSETQ. The CDR3 region has the DNA TGCGCCAGCAGCTTTCCTAGCGGACAAGAGACCCAGTACTTC. As protein: CASSFPSGQETQYF.